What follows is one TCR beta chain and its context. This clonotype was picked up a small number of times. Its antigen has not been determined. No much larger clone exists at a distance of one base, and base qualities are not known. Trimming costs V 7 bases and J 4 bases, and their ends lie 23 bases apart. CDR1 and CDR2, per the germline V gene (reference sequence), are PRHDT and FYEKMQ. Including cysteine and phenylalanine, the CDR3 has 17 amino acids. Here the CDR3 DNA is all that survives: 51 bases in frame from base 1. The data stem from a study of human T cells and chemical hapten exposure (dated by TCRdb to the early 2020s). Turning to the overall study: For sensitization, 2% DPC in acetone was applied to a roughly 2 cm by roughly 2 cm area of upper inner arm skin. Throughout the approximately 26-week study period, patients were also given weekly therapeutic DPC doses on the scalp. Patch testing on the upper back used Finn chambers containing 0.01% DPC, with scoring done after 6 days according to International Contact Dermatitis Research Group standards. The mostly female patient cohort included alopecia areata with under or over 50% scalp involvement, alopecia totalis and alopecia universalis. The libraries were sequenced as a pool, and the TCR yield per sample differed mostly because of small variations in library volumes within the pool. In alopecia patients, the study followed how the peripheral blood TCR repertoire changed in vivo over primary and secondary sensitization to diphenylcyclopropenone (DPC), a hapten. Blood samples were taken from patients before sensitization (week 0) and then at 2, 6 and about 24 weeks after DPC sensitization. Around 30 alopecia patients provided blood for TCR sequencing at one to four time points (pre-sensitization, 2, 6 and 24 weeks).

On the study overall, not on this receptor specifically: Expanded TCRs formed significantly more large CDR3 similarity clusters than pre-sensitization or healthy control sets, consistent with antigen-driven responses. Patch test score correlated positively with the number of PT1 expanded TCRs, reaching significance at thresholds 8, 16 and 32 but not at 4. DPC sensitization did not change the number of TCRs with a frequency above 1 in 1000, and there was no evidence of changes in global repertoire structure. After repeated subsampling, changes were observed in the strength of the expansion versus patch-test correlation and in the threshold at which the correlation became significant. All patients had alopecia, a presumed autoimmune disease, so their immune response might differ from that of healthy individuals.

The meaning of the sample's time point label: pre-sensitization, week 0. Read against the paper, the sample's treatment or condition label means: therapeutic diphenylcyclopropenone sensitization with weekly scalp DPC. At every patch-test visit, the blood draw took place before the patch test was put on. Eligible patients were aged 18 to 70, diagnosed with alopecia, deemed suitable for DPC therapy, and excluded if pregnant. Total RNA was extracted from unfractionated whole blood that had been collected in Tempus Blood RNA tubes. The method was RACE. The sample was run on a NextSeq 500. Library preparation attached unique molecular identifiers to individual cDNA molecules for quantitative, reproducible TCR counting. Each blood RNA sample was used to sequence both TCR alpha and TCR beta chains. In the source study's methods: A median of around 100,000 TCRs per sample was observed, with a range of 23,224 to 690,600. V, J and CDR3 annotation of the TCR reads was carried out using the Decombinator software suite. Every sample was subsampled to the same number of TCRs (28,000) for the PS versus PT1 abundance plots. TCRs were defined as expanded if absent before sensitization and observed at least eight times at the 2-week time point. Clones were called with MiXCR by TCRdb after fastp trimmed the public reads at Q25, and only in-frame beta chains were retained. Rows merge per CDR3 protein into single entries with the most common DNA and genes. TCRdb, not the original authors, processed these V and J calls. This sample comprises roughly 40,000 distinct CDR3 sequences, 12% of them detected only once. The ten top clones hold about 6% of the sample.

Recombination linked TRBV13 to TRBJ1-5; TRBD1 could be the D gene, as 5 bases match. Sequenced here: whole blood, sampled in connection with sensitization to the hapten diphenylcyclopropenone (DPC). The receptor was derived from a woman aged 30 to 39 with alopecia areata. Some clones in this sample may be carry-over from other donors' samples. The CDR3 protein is CASTRNPGGRQNQPQHF. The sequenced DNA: TGTGCCAGCACCCGAAACCCCGGGGGAAGGCAAAATCAGCCCCAGCATTTT.